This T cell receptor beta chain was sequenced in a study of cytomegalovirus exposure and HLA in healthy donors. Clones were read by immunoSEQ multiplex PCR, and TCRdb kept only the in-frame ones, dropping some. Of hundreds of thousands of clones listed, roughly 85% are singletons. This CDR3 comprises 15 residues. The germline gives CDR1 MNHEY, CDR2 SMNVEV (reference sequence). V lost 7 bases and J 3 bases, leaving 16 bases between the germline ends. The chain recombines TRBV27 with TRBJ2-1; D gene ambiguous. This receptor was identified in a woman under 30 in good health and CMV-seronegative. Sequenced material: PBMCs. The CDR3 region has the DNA TGTGCCAGCACTCCCGCCCCAGGCCTCTACAATGAGCAGTTCTTC. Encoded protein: CASTPAPGLYNEQFF.